The subject of this entry is one T cell receptor (beta chain). Its antigen is currently unknown. The sample is drawn from a study of cytomegalovirus exposure and HLA in healthy donors. Overall study findings and caveats: As a later analysis showed, a missense DCLRE1C variant was linked to trimming of TCR beta V- and J-genes.

Researchers ran the PCR with 60 Vbeta and 13 Jbeta primers. Sequencing was performed with immunoSEQ multiplex PCR; in TCRdb, only in-frame clones are kept and a portion is missing. This sample carries about 160,000 clones, 76% of them seen once, and the ten largest clones take around 1.4%. Though nominally healthy at sampling, donors likely had unrecorded immune exposures. J lost 6 bases, V lost 2 bases, and 6 bases had no gene match. Germline CDR1 LNHNV, CDR2 YYDKDF (reference sequence). CDR3 size: 16 residues. The receptor's source is a man between 60 and 75 years old in good health and CMV-seronegative. This chain uses TRBV15 with TRBJ2-1; 11 bases line up with TRBD1. Sequenced sample: PBMCs. CDR3 DNA sequence: TGTGCCACCAGCAGACGCGGGACAGGGGGGTCCAATGAGCAGTTCTTC. It translates to CATSRRGTGGSNEQFF.